This T cell receptor (beta chain) derives from a study of cytomegalovirus exposure and HLA in healthy donors. Broader study findings: The study reported that TCR beta sequences accurately predicted HLA-A and HLA-B alleles in most subjects.

The study ran its PCR with 60 Vbeta and 13 Jbeta primers. Here immunoSEQ multiplex PCR was the method, and the copy in TCRdb shows in-frame clones only, minus some. This sample yields some 120,000 clones, of which 81% are seen a single time; about 3.9% belongs to the top ten. As to this clone: What it recognizes is unknown.

Germline assignment: CDR1 SGHNT and CDR2 YYREEE (reference sequence). The CDR3 covers 15 residues. The sample comprised PBMCs. V usage is TRBV5-4 and J usage is TRBJ2-5, with D perhaps TRBD1 (6 bases). The DNA end lines up better with TRBJ2-7; the J call may be wrong. The sequence came from a woman aged 25 to 39 in good health and CMV-seronegative. This CDR3 is CASSLGQGKNYEQYF. DNA for the CDR3: TGTGCCAGCAGCTTGGGCCAGGGGAAAAACTACGAGCAGTACTTC.